This T cell receptor (delta chain) is drawn from a study of Vδ1+ human thymocytes. The CDR3 is 20 amino acids. The V and J ends lost 5 bases and 1 base, in that order; junction bases with no gene match: 20. Germline CDR1 is TSWWSYY and CDR2 is QGS. The template was reverse-transcribed extracted RNA. The CDR3 regions were amplified by multiplex PCR from V-gene primers to a constant-region primer. TCRdb redid the clone calls on the multiplex PCR reads with CATT. The sample has 20,000 to 25,000 delta-chain clones; roughly 29% are singletons. Alphabeta T cells were depleted, then CD3+ Vdelta1+ Vdelta2- thymocytes were FACS-sorted. A remark on this clone: The antigen is unknown.

The study, taken as a whole, reports: Donors shared many TRG clonotypes but few TRD clonotypes. Bulk repertoire data may be misinterpreted because of unexpected Vdelta2 sequences. Roughly 22% of thymic delta-chain sequences were Vdelta2, with few Vdelta3, unlike blood Vdelta1+ controls. Highly polyclonal TRG and TRD repertoires with Gaussian CDR3 length distributions appeared in thymus.

The chain joins TRDV1 to TRDJ1; TRDD2 matches 9 bases. Sample: Vdelta1+ gamma-delta thymocytes from the thymus. Subset of the sample: FACS-sorted CD3+ TCRalphabeta- TCRVdelta1+ TCRVdelta2- thymocytes. The sequence was collected from a boy in the first two years of life who had congenital heart surgery. CDR3 loop: CALGFPSYERRGFVTDKLIF. CDR3 DNA sequence: TGTGCTCTTGGGTTCCCTTCCTACGAACGTAGGGGATTTGTCACCGATAAACTCATCTTT.